The 18 T cell receptor beta chains below come from one sample, sequenced in a study of monozygotic twins with inflammatory bowel disease. TCRdb re-called the 5' RACE reads; one entry per CDR3 protein, DNA not given. The sample has about 160,000 distinct CDR3 sequences. The sequenced sample consisted of blood. All receptors come from a human donor with ulcerative colitis or Crohn's disease, or a healthy co-twin of an affected twin (not recorded which).

The chain uses TRBV19 and TRBJ2-4; no DNA is available, so the TRBD2 call from TCRdb remains unchecked. The CDR3 is 14 amino acids. Germline V gene sequence: CDR1 LNHDA, CDR2 SQIVND (reference sequence). CDR3 region: CASSTRALENIQYF.

The chain is built from TRBV5-1 and TRBJ1-2; absent DNA, TCRdb's TRBD1 call cannot be checked. The CDR3 runs 14 residues. CDR1 and CDR2 from the germline V gene are SGHRS and YFSETQ. CDR3 residues: CASSPGTPIYGYTF.

The J gene is TRBJ1-5, the V gene TRBV7-3; TCRdb proposes TRBD1, but this gene call is untestable without DNA. The V gene's germline CDR1 is SGHTA and CDR2 FQGTGA. CDR3 length: 15 amino acids. This CDR3 is CASSLKGTEHQPQHF.

The chain joins TRBV20-1 to TRBJ2-7; TCRdb's assignment of TRBD1 cannot be checked, as there is no DNA. Germline V gives CDR1 DFQATT, CDR2 SNEGSKA (reference sequence). This CDR3 has 15 amino acids. CDR3 residues: CSARAQGQGAYEQYF.

This chain joins TRBV9 and TRBJ1-1; TCRdb names TRBD1, which stays unverified in the absence of DNA. The CDR3 is 12 amino acids. Germline-derived CDR1 and CDR2 are SGDLS and YYNGEE. This CDR3 reads CASSVTGREAFF.

The rearrangement links TRBV5-5 to TRBJ1-1. Germline assignment: CDR1 SGHKS and CDR2 YYEKEE (reference sequence). The CDR3 extends over 13 amino acids. CDR3 sequence: CASSLEKLSEAFF.

The genes are TRBV6-5 and TRBJ2-1; TCRdb selects TRBD2, and the lack of DNA leaves this call unchecked. Looked up from germline, CDR1 is MNHEY and CDR2 is SVGAGI. The CDR3 consists of 18 residues. CDR3 residues: CASSPVAAGLASNNEQFF.

This sequence joins TRBV5-1 and TRBJ2-3; there is no DNA to check the TCRdb D call of TRBD2. This CDR3 has 18 amino acids. Germline CDR1 is SGHRS and CDR2 is YFSETQ. The CDR3 is CASSTGNSGTSGSDTQYF.

This chain joins TRBV11-2 and TRBJ2-5; without DNA, the TCRdb call of TRBD1 cannot be checked. The CDR3 contains 14 residues. Germline V gene data show CDR1 as SGHAT and CDR2 as FQNNGV. CDR3 loop: CASSPQGAGETQYF.

The rearrangement joins TRBV20-1 to TRBJ1-6. Per germline, CDR1 DFQATT and CDR2 SNEGSKA (reference sequence). CDR3 size: 16 residues. The CDR3 spells CSAISSGTAYNSPLHF.

V is TRBV7-2 and J is TRBJ2-7; TCRdb selects TRBD1, and the lack of DNA leaves this call unchecked. This CDR3 is 16 amino acids long. The germline V gene encodes CDR1 SGHTA and CDR2 FQGNSA. CDR3 sequence reads: CASSLVDGAEKYEQYF. Full variable domain (outside the CDR3, taken from reference TRBV7-2 and TRBJ2-7): GAGVSQSPSNKVTEKGKDVELRCDPISGHTALYWYRQSLGQGLEFLIYFQGNSAPDKSGLPSDRFSAERTGGSVSTLTIQRTQQEDSAVYLCASSLVDGAEKYEQYFGPGTRLTVT.

The chain joins TRBV12-3 or TRBV12-4 to TRBJ2-2. The CDR3 covers 13 residues. CDR3 residues: CASSLKIPGELFF.

The chain couples TRBV18 to TRBJ1-5; TCRdb designates TRBD1, a call that cannot be tested without DNA. This CDR3 is built from 17 residues. Germline CDR1 KGHSH, CDR2 LQKENI. Here the CDR3 reads CASSPPGSGAGNQPQHF.

The chain carries TRBV9 and TRBJ1-2; TCRdb designates TRBD1, a call that cannot be tested without DNA. The CDR3 is made up of 15 amino acids. CDR1 is SGDLS and CDR2 is YYNGEE in the germline V gene. CDR3 region: CASSVDNRANYGYTF.

The chain has TRBV12-5 and TRBJ2-5; TCRdb designates TRBD1, a call that cannot be tested without DNA. The CDR3 sequence is 16 residues long. The V gene's germline CDR1 is LGHNT and CDR2 FRNRAP. The CDR3: CASGFSGTPERETQYF.

The J gene is TRBJ1-1, the V gene TRBV27; the D call of TRBD1 rests on TCRdb alone, since no DNA is present to check it. The CDR3 contains 13 residues. Looked up from germline, CDR1 is MNHEY and CDR2 is SMNVEV (reference sequence). CDR3 residues: CASSRGMGTEAFF.

This rearrangement joins TRBV5-4 to TRBJ1-1. CDR1 is SGHNT, CDR2 YYREEE, per germline (reference sequence). CDR3 length equals 12 residues. CDR3 region: CASSLRNTEAFF.

The chain employs TRBV15 and TRBJ2-7. Germline CDR1 LNHNV, CDR2 YYDKDF (reference sequence). This CDR3 has 13 amino acids. CDR3 protein: CATSRGTSYEQYF.